Following are 15 T cell receptor beta chains from one sample sequenced in a study of beta chain features in type 1 diabetes. TCRB transcripts that were expressed got sequenced, as all of the isolated RNA had been reverse transcribed. Clones were read by immunoSEQ multiplex PCR, and TCRdb kept only the in-frame ones, dropping some. The data contain about 710,000 clones, more than 12% of them singletons. What these receptors recognize is not known. Study outcomes and limitations: Moderately but significantly shorter TCRB CDR3s were found in Type 1 diabetes patients in all four CD4+ subsets.

The sequencing sample was made of naive CD4+ T cells from blood. Receptors were obtained from a man aged 18 to 35 with type 1 diabetes.

V gene TRBV6-6 combines with J gene TRBJ2-1; 8 nucleotides agree with TRBD2. The CDR3 totals 16 residues. V shed 7 bases, J shed 0 bases, and the junction held 8 bases outside the gene matches. In germline, CDR1 is MNHNY, CDR2 SVGAGI (reference sequence). In DNA form, the CDR3 reads TGTGCCAGCACCTTAGCGGGGATGAGCTCCTACAATGAGCAGTTCTTC. Its translation: CASTLAGMSSYNEQFF.

The chain carries TRBV4-2 and TRBJ2-3; D possibly corresponds to TRBD1 (5 bases). Germline V gene lookup returns CDR1 LGHNA and CDR2 YNFKEQ. The V and J ends lost 0 bases and 6 bases respectively, with 19 bases between them. This CDR3 region has 17 residues. This chain's CDR3 is CASSQDRGRDRRDTQYF. DNA of the CDR3: TGTGCCAGCAGCCAAGATCGAGGCAGGGATCGTAGGGATACGCAGTATTTT.

This chain uses TRBV25-1 with TRBJ2-2, with D possibly called TRBD1 or TRBD2 (5 bases each). Trimming removed 1 base from V and 2 bases from J, with 14 bases in between. From germline, CDR1 is MGHDK and CDR2 SYGVNS. CDR3 length: 17 amino acids. Here the CDR3 DNA reads TGTGCCAGCAGTGAATTACCGAGGGGCCCCAACACCGGGGAGCTGTTTTTT. Translating gives CASSELPRGPNTGELFF.

The rearrangement joins TRBV27 to TRBJ2-3; 11 bases fit TRBD2. Trimming at V came to 6 bases and at J to 1 base, leaving 15 bases not matched to a gene. CDR1 is MNHEY and CDR2 is SMNVEV in the germline V gene (reference sequence). This CDR3 comprises 19 residues. Here the CDR3 DNA reads TGTGCCAGCAGCCCCCTCCCCTCGACTAGCGGGGTTGGCACAGATACGCAGTATTTT. Protein product: CASSPLPSTSGVGTDTQYF.

The rearrangement links TRBV7-6 to TRBJ2-2; 8 nucleotides agree with TRBD2. Trimming at V came to 4 bases and at J to 4 bases, leaving 11 bases not matched to a gene. The CDR3 totals 17 residues. Germline V gives CDR1 SGHVS, CDR2 FNYEAQ. CDR3: CASSSRSGSGGTGELFF. CDR3 nucleotides: TGTGCCAGCAGCTCAAGGAGCGGGAGTGGTGGCACCGGGGAGCTGTTTTTT.

There are a few counts of this clone. The chain links TRBV9 to TRBJ2-3; TRBD1 might be the D (5 bases). Germline CDR1 is SGDLS and CDR2 is YYNGEE. This CDR3 spans 15 amino acids. V was trimmed by 1 base and J by 4 bases, leaving 13 bases between them. This CDR3 reads CASSVSTGVADTQYF. DNA of the CDR3: TGTGCCAGCAGCGTATCAACAGGAGTAGCAGATACGCAGTATTTT.

This clone was counted only a few times. V is TRBV30 and J is TRBJ2-2, with D possibly being TRBD1 (6 bases). The germline V gene encodes CDR1 GTSNPN and CDR2 SVGIG (reference sequence). The V end lost 4 bases, the J end lost 1 base, and 10 bases lay between the germline ends. The CDR3 contains 14 residues. The CDR3 DNA follows: TGTGCCTGGAAAGGACAGCTGAACACCGGGGAGCTGTTTTTT. Its protein product is CAWKGQLNTGELFF.

This clone turned up a few times. This chain connects TRBV6-5 to TRBJ2-2, with 8 bases that match TRBD1. This CDR3 has 15 residues. Germline loops: CDR1 MNHEY, CDR2 SVGAGI. Germline trimming cut 7 bases from V and 2 bases from J; bases unmatched to any gene: 6. Written as DNA, the CDR3 is TGTGCCAGCATCTCTACAGGGGGAAACACCGGGGAGCTGTTTTTT. Protein sequence: CASISTGGNTGELFF.

This rearrangement joins TRBV5-4 to TRBJ2-2; TRBD2 matches 7 bases. The J segment lost 3 bases and the V segment lost 7 bases, leaving 9 bases of the junction unmatched. The CDR3 spans 15 residues. The V gene's germline CDR1 is SGHNT and CDR2 YYREEE (reference sequence). The CDR3 DNA reads TGTGCCAGCTCTTCGGGTGGGAGGGACACCGGGGAGCTGTTTTTT. It specifies CASSSGGRDTGELFF. Based on the CDR3 plus reference TRBV5-4 and TRBJ2-2, the full variable domain is ETGVTQSPTHLIKTRGQQVTLRCSSQSGHNTVSWYQQALGQGPQFIFQYYREEENGRGNFPPRFSGLQFPNYSSELNVNALELDDSALYLCASSSGGRDTGELFFGEGSRLTVL.

The table lists this clone with a few counts. The chain uses TRBV7-2 and TRBJ1-2, with 7 bases lining up with TRBD1. Per the germline V gene, CDR1 is SGHTA and CDR2 is FQGNSA. J gave up 5 bases and V 5 bases, and 8 bases lay outside the gene matches. This CDR3 has 14 amino acids. Written as DNA, the CDR3 is TGTGCCAGCAGCACCCAGGGGGGTGGGTATGGCTACACCTTC. Translated, it gives CASSTQGGGYGYTF.

The chain employs TRBV11-2 and TRBJ2-6, with 11 bases aligning to TRBD2. The trim removed 3 bases at V and 0 bases at J, leaving 4 bases unmatched. The CDR3 covers 18 residues. The germline CDR1 and CDR2 sequences are SGHAT and FQNNGV. In nucleotides, the CDR3 is TGTGCCAGCAGCTTCGCACTAGCGGGAGCCTCTGGGGCCAACGTCCTGACTTTC. It yields the protein CASSFALAGASGANVLTF.

A few counts support this clone. A much bigger clone sits one base away, suggesting this may be a read error. This CDR3 is also generated by other DNA sequences in the sample. This chain joins TRBV6-5 and TRBJ2-5; D is ambiguous. The V end was cut by 5 bases, the J end by 4 bases, with 5 bases between. The CDR3 runs 11 residues. CDR1 and CDR2 from the germline V gene are MNHEY and SVGAGI. For the CDR3, the DNA is TGTGCCAGCAGTCAAGGAGAGACCCAGTACTTC. Translated, it gives CASSQGETQYF.

In its sample, this clone was seen a few times. The chain has TRBV2 and TRBJ2-1, with D maybe TRBD1 (5 bases). Looked up from germline, CDR1 is SNHLY and CDR2 is FYNNEI. V lost 1 base, J lost 8 bases, and 15 bases lay in between. CDR3 length: 15 residues. The CDR3 nucleotides read TGTGCCAGCAGTGAAGGGTTAGGGGTTGGCCATGAGCAGTTCTTC. Its translation is CASSEGLGVGHEQFF.

This chain joins TRBV15 and TRBJ2-3, with D uncertain. From germline, CDR1 is LNHNV and CDR2 YYDKDF (reference sequence). This CDR3 region has 17 residues. V dropped 2 bases and J dropped 2 bases, with 17 bases sitting between them. The DNA of the CDR3 is TGTGCCACCAGCAGAACAACCCTGTCGTTCTCCACAGATACGCAGTATTTT. Translated, it gives CATSRTTLSFSTDTQYF.

J is TRBJ2-5 and V is TRBV29-1, with 7 positions matching TRBD2. This CDR3 has 15 amino acids. The germline gives CDR1 SQVTM, CDR2 ANQGSEA. The trim removed 4 bases at V and 5 bases at J, leaving 13 bases unmatched. The chain's CDR3 is CSVGPRLRGGETQYF. The CDR3 DNA is TGCAGCGTTGGACCCAGACTTCGGGGAGGGGAGACCCAGTACTTC.